This T cell receptor beta chain emerged from a study of blood T cell repertoires in COVID-19. Seattle patients were enrolled during active infection and followed longitudinally. J was trimmed by 1 base and V by 2 bases; bases with no gene match: 6. The CDR3 contains 17 residues. Germline CDR1 is SGHTA and CDR2 is FQGNSA. In the study's own analysis: Amplification from reference gene primers served as the basis for estimated nucleated cell counts. Clones were read by immunoSEQ multiplex PCR, and TCRdb kept only the in-frame ones, dropping some. V, J and clone size derive from that table, while D and trimming were established from the DNA sequence. This table has about 170,000 clones, approximately 86% appearing once.

The sequencing sample was made of peripheral blood. The clonotype originates from a woman aged 40 to 50 with COVID-19, enrolled during active disease. The chain uses TRBV7-2 and TRBJ2-5, with TRBD2 identical over 11 bases. The CDR3 DNA is TGTGCCAGCAGCTTAACTCTACTAGCGGGGGTCCAAGAGACCCAGTACTTC. It codes for CASSLTLLAGVQETQYF. The whole variable domain, remainder taken from reference TRBV7-2 and TRBJ2-5, is GAGVSQSPSNKVTEKGKDVELRCDPISGHTALYWYRQSLGQGLEFLIYFQGNSAPDKSGLPSDRFSAERTGGSVSTLTIQRTQQEDSAVYLCASSLTLLAGVQETQYFGPGTRLLVL.